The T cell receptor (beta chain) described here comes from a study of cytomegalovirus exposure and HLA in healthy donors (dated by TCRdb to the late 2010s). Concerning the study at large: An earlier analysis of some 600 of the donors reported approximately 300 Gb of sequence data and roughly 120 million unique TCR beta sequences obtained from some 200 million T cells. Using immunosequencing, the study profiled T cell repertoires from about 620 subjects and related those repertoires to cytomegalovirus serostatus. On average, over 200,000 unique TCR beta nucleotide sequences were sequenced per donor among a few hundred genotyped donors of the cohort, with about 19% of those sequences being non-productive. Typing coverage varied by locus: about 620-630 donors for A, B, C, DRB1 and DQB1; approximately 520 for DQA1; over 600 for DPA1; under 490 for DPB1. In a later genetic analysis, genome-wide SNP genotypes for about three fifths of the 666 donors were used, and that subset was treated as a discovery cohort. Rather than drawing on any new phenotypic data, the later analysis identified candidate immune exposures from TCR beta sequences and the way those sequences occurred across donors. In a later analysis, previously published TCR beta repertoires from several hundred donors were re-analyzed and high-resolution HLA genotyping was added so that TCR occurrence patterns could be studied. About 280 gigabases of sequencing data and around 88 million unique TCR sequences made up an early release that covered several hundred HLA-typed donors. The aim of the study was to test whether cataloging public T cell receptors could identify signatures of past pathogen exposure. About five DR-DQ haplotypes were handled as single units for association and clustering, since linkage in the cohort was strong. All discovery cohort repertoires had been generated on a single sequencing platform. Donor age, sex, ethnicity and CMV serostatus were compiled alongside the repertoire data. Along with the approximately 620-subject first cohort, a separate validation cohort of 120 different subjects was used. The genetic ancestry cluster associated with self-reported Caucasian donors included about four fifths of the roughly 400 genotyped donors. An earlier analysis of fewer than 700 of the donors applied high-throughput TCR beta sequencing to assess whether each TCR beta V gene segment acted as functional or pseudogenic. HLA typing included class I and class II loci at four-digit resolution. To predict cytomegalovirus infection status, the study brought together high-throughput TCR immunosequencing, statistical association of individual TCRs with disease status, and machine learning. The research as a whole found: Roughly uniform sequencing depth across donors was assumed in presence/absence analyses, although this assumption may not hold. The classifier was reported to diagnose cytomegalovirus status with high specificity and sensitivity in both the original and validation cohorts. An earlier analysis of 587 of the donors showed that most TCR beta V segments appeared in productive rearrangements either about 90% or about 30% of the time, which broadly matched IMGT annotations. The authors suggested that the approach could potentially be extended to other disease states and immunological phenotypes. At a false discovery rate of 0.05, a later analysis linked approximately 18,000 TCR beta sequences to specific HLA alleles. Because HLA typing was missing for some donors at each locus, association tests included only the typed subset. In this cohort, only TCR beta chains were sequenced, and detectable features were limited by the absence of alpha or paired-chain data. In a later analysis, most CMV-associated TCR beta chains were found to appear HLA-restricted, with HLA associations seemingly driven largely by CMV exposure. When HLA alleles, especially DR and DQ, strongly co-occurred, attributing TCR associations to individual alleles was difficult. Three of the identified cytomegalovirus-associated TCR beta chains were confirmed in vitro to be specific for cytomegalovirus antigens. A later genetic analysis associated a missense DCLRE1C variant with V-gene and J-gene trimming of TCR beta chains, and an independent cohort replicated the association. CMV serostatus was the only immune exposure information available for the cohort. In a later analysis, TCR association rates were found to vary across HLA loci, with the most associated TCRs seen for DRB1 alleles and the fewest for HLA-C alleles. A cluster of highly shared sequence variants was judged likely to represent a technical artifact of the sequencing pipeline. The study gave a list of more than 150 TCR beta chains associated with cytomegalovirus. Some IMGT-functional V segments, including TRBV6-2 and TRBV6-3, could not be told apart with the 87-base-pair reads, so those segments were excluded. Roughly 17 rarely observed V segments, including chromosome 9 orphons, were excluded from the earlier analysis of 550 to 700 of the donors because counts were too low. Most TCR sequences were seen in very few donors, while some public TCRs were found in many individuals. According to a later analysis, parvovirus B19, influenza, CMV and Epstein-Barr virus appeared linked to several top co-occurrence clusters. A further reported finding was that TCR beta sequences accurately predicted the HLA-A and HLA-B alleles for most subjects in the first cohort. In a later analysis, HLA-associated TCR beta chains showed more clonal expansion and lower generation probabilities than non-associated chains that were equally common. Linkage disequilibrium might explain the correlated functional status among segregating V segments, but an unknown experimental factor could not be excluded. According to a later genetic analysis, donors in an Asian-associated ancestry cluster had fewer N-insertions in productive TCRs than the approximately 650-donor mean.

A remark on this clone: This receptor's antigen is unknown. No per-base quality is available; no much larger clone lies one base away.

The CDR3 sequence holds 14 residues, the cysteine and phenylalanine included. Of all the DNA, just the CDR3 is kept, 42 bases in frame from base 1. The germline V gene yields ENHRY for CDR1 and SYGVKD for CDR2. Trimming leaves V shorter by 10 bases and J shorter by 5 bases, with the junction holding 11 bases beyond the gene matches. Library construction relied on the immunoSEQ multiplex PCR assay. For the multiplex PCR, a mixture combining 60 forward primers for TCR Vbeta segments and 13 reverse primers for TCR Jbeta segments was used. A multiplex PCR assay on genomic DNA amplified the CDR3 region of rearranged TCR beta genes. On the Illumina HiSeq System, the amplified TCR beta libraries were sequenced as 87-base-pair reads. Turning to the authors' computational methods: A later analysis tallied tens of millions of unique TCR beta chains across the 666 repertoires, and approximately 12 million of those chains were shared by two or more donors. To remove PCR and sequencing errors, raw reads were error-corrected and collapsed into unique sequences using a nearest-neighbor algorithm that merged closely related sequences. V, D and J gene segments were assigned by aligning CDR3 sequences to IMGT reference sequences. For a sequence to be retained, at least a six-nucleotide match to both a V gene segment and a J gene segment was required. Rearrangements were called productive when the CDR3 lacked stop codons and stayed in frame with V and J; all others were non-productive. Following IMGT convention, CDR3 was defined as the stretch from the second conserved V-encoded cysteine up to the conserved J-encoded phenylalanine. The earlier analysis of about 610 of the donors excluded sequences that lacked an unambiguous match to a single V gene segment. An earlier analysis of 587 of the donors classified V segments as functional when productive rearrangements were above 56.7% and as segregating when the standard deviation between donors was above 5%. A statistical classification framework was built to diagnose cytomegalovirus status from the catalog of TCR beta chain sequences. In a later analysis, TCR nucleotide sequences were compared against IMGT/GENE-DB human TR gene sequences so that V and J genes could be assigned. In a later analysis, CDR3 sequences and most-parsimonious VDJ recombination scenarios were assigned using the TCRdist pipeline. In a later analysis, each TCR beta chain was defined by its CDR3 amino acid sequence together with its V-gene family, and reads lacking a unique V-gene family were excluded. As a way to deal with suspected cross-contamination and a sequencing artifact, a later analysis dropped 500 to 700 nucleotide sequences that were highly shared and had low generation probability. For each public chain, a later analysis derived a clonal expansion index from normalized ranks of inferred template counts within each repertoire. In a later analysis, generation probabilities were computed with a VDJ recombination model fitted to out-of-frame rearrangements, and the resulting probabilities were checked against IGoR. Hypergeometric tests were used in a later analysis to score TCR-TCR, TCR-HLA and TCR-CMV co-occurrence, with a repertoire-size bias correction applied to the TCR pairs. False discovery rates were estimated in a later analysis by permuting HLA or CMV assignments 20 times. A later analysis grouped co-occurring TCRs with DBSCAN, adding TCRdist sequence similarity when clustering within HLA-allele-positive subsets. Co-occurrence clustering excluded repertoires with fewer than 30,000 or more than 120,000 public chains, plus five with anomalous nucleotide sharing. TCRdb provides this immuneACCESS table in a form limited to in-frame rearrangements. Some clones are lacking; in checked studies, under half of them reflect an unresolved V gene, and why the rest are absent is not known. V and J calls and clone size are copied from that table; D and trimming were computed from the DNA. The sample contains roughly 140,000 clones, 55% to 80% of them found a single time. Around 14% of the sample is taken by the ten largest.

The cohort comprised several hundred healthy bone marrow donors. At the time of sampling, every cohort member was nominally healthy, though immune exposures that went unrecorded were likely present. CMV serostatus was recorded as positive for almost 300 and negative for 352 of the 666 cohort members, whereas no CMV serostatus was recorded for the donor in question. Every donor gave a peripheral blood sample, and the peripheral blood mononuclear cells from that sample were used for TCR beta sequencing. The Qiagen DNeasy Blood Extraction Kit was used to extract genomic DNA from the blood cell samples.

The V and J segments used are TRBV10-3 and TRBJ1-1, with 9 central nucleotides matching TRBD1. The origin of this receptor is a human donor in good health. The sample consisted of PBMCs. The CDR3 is CATIDRGRGTEAFF. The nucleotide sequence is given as TGTGCCACCATAGACAGGGGGAGAGGGACTGAAGCTTTCTTT.